The 2 T cell receptor beta chains in this list originate from one sample, sequenced in a study of shared clonotypes between healthy human individuals (TCRdb year 2020). The library was generated by the immunoSEQ multiplex PCR assay. Entries here come from immuneACCESS through TCRdb and include only in-frame sequences with V and J called. Some clones fail to appear in such tables; in the studies checked, an unresolved V gene covers under half of the shortfall, and the cause of the remainder is unknown. The sample table contains a few million clones; only one count was recorded for less than 95% of them. The ten largest clones take up 0.37% of the sample. Sequences were obtained from naive CD4+ T cells from PBMCs. The sample's cell subset or site label, decoded: CD45RA+ positively selected. Receptor source: a man between 18 and 29 years old in good health. Some clones in this sample may be carry-over from other donors' samples.

With regard to this clone: The sample holds other DNA sequences that translate to the same CDR3. The chain employs TRBV29-1 and TRBJ1-1, with D maybe TRBD1 (5 bases). V dropped 1 base and J dropped 1 base, with 7 bases sitting between them. From germline, CDR1 is SQVTM and CDR2 ANQGSEA. The CDR3 has 13 residues. The CDR3 DNA follows: TGCAGCGTTGAAGGCAGGGCGAACACTGAAGCTTTCTTT. Amino acid sequence: CSVEGRANTEAFF. Based on the CDR3 plus reference TRBV29-1 and TRBJ1-1, the full variable domain is SAVISQKPSRDICQRGTSLTIQCQVDSQVTMMFWYRQQPGQSLTLIATANQGSEATYESGFVIDKFPISRPNLTFSTLTVSNMSPEDSSIYLCSVEGRANTEAFFGQGTRLTVV.

CDR3 nucleotide sequence: TGTGCCAGCAGATCTCCCCGGCAGTCCTACAATGAGCAGTTCTTC. As protein: CASRSPRQSYNEQFF. V usage is TRBV7-3 and J usage is TRBJ2-1; D ambiguous. The CDR3 totals 15 residues. Germline CDR1 is SGHTA and CDR2 is FQGTGA. V gave up 6 bases and J gave up 1 base, with 13 bases separating them.